This TCR beta chain was profiled in a study of T cells after yellow fever vaccination. It was through 5'RACE template switching that TCR cDNA was made, with a universal primer site and UMIs added. Each CDR3 protein gets one entry after TCRdb re-called the 5' RACE reads with MiXCR. The data show 13,000 or so distinct CDR3 sequences, more than 4.5% seen once. Whole-study results and caveats: At around 95% for CD4 and approximately 88% for CD8, most primary-vaccination clones showed up again after the booster.

Germline lookup yields CDR1 DFQATT and CDR2 SNEGSKA (reference sequence). The V gene end was trimmed by 6 bases and the J gene end by 5 bases; junction bases not matched to a gene: 4. This CDR3 is built from 12 residues. There are many counts of this clonotype. This rearrangement joins TRBV20-1 to TRBJ2-5, with 9 bases that match TRBD1. This sample comprised PBMCs, either bulk or a sorted T-cell subset (CD4+, CD8+, memory, or dextramer-sorted; not recorded which), obtained 45 days after the yellow fever booster vaccination. The receptor's source is a man aged 25-45 years who received the YFV17D yellow fever vaccine. The CDR3 DNA follows: TGCAGTGCCTGGGACAGGGCGGAGACCCAGTACTTC. It yields the protein CSAWDRAETQYF.